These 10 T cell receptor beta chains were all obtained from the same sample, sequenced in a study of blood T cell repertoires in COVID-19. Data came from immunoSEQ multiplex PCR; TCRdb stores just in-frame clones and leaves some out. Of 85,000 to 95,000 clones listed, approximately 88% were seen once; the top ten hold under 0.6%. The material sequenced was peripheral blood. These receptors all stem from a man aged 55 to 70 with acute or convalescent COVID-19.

CDR3 residues: CSADQGPRQYF. Here the CDR3 DNA reads TGCAGTGCGGACCAGGGTCCGAGGCAGTACTTC. The J gene is TRBJ2-7, the V gene TRBV20-1; a weak D match, TRBD1 (5 bases). This CDR3 has 11 residues. Germline loops: CDR1 DFQATT, CDR2 SNEGSKA (reference sequence). V gave up 6 bases and J gave up 9 bases, with 15 bases separating them.

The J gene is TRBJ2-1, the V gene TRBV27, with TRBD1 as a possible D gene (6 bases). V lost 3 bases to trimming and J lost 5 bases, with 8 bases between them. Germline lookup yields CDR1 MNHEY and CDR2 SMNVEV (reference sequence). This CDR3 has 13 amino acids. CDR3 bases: TGTGCCAGCAGTTTGGACAGAGACAATGAGCAGTTCTTC. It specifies CASSLDRDNEQFF.

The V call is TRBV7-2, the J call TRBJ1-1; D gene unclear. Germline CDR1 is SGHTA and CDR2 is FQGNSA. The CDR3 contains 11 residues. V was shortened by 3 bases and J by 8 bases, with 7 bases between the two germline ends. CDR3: CTSSFPGEAFF. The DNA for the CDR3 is TGTACCAGCAGCTTTCCGGGGGAAGCTTTCTTT. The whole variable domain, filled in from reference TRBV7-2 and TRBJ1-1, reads GAGVSQSPSNKVTEKGKDVELRCDPISGHTALYWYRQSLGQGLEFLIYFQGNSAPDKSGLPSDRFSAERTGGSVSTLTIQRTQQEDSAVYLCTSSFPGEAFFGQGTRLTVV.

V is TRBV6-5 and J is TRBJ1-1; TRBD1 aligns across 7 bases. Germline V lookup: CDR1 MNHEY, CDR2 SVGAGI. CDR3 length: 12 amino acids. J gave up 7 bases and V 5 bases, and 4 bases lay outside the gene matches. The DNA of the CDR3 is TGTGCCAGCAGTAGGGACAGCAGTGAAGCTTTCTTT. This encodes CASSRDSSEAFF.

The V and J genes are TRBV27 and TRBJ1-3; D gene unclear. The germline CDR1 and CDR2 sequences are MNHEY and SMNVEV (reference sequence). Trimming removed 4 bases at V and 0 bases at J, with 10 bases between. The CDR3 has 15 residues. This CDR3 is CASSSTGSSGNTIYF. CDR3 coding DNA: TGTGCCAGCAGTTCGACGGGGAGCTCTGGAAACACCATATATTTT.

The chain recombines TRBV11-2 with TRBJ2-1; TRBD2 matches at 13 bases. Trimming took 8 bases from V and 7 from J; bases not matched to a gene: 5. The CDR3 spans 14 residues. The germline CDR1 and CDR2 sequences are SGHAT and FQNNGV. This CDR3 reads CASSLAGGWNEQFF. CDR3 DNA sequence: TGTGCCAGCTCACTAGCGGGAGGGTGGAATGAGCAGTTCTTC.

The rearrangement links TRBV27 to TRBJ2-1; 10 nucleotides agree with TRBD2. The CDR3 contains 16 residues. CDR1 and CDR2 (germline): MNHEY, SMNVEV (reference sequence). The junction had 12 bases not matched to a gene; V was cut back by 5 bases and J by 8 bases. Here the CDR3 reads CASSTGLAPRGYEQFF. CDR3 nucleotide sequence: TGTGCCAGCAGTACGGGACTAGCGCCCAGGGGGTATGAGCAGTTCTTC.

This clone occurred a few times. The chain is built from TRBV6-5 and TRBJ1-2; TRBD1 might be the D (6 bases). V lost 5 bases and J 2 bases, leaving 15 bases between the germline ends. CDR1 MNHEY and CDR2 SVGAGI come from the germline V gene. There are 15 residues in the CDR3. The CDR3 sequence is CASSNLGTRNYGYTF. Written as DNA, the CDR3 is TGTGCCAGCAGTAACCTAGGGACACGGAACTATGGCTACACCTTC.

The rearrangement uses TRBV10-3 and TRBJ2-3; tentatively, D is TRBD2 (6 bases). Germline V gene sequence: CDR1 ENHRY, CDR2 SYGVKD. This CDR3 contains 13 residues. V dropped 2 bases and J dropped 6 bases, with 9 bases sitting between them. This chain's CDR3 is CAISEVRGDTQYF. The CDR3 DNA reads TGTGCCATCAGTGAGGTACGGGGGGATACGCAGTATTTT.

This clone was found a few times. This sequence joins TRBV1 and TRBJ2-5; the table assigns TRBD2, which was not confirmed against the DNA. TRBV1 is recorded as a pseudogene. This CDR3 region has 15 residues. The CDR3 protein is CTSSQSLGGQETQYF. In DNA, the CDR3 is TGCACCAGCAGCCAGTCACTCGGAGGTCAAGAGACCCAGTACTTC.